This T cell receptor beta chain derives from a study of post-analysis software for immune sequencing data. Study-wide background: The courses of disease that were included comprised relapsing-remitting, secondary progressive and progressive-relapsing multiple sclerosis. Findings and limits, study-wide: Comparison with controls showed significantly lower normalized Chao1 diversity in multiple sclerosis patients. The study found TRBV5-6, TRBV5-1 and TRBV20-1 among roughly 5 TRBV segments more frequent in patients than controls. Pronounced co-clustering by F measure was evident among identically batched samples.

The CDR3 is 11 residues long. Germline values: CDR1 DFQATT, CDR2 SNEGSKA (reference sequence). With regard to this clonotype: Its antigen is still unknown. Sequence at one end of the junction differs from germline and may be a read error.

Unique molecular identifiers were carried by the TCR beta cDNA libraries. Once roughly 0.85 to 11 million T cells were used, about half a million cDNA molecules resulted. One entry per CDR3 protein, called by TCRdb with MiXCR from the PCR reads. The sample yields about 500,000 distinct CDR3 sequences, less than 45% seen once. Sample: blood. The source is a girl between 5 and 17 years old with multiple sclerosis. The rearrangement uses TRBV20-1 and TRBJ2-3; TRBD1 might be the D (6 bases). As DNA, the CDR3 is TGCAGTGCCTCACAGGGAGATTCGCAGTATTTT. It encodes CSASQGDSQYF.